Below are 5 T cell receptor beta chains sequenced from a single sample in a study of T cell repertoires in cytomegalovirus infection. Via MiXCR, TCRdb re-called the reads, giving one row per CDR3 protein. This sample has roughly 640,000 distinct CDR3 sequences; about 24% occur once, and the top ten carry roughly 8%. The material sequenced was CD8+ T cells from PBMCs. Receptor source: a human donor in good health (CMV status not recorded). Some clones in this sample may be carry-over from other donors' samples.

J is TRBJ1-1 and V is TRBV19; 8 nucleotides line up with TRBD1. This CDR3 comprises 17 residues. V shed 6 bases, J shed 0 bases, and the junction held 12 bases outside the gene matches. Looked up from germline, CDR1 is LNHDA and CDR2 is SQIVND (reference sequence). CDR3 region: CASSTGTGFSVNTEAFF. In nucleotides, the CDR3 is TGTGCCAGTAGCACCGGGACAGGATTTTCTGTGAACACTGAAGCTTTCTTT.

This clonotype was counted a few times. V gene TRBV20-1 combines with J gene TRBJ1-5, with TRBD1 matching 8 bases. This CDR3 region has 16 residues. CDR1 is DFQATT, CDR2 SNEGSKA, per germline (reference sequence). The J segment lost 7 bases and the V segment lost 0 bases, leaving 11 bases of the junction unmatched. DNA for the CDR3: TGCAGTGCTAGAGATAACGCCGGACAGGGAGGACAGCCCCAGCATTTT. It yields the protein CSARDNAGQGGQPQHF.

This clonotype appeared many times. CDR3 in DNA: TGTGCCAGCAGCGGAGGGCTGGGTGGGGCCAACGTCCTGACTTTC. Encoded protein: CASSGGLGGANVLTF. The chain uses TRBV7-6 and TRBJ2-6, with D maybe TRBD2 (6 bases). The CDR3 totals 15 residues. Trimming pared 5 bases from V and 3 bases from J, leaving 11 bases between. Germline CDR1 is SGHVS and CDR2 is FNYEAQ.

This clonotype was seen many times. The chain employs TRBV29-1 and TRBJ2-7; perhaps TRBD1 as D (5 bases). V lost 4 bases and J lost 0, with 13 bases in between. This CDR3 is built from 14 residues. Germline V gene data show CDR1 as SQVTM and CDR2 as ANQGSEA. The CDR3 here is CSVASLTDSYEQYF. The CDR3, as DNA: TGCAGCGTTGCATCCCTGACAGACTCCTACGAGCAGTACTTC.

Many counts were recorded for this clonotype. The rearrangement links TRBV12-3 or TRBV12-4 to TRBJ2-1, with no clear D. V lost 7 bases and J lost 7, with 14 bases in between. CDR3 length: 13 amino acids. CDR3 sequence: CASTLSWLNEQFF. The CDR3 nucleotides read TGTGCCAGCACCTTGTCTTGGCTTAATGAGCAGTTCTTC.